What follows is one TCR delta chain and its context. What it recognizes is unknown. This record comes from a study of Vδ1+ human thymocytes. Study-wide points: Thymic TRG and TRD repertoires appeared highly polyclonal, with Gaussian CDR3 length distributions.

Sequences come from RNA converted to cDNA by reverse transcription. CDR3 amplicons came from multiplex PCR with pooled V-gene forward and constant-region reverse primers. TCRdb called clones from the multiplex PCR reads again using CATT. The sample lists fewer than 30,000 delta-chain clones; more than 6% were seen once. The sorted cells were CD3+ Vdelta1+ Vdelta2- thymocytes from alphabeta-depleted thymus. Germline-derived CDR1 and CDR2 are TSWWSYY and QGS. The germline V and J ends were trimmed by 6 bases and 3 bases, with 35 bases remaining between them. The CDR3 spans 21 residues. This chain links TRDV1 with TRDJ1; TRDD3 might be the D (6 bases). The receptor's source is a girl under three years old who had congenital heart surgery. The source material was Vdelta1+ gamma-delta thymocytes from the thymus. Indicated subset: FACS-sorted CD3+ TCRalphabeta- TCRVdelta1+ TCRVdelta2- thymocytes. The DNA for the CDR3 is TGTGCTCTTGGAGCTGCGATACCCCCAACTGGGATCATCCCGTACGCCGATAAACTCATCTTT. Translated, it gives CALGAAIPPTGIIPYADKLIF.